These 32 T cell receptor beta chains originate from one sample sequenced in a study of T cell responses to AZD1222 COVID-19 vaccine. The repertoire was sequenced with immunoSEQ multiplex PCR; TCRdb's copy has only in-frame clones and lacks some. In the table there are under 200,000 clones, approximately 94% of which are singletons. This specimen was peripheral blood, taken on day 0 of AZD1222 vaccination. The receptors derive from an adult in good health.

This chain links TRBV24-1 with TRBJ2-7, with D unclear. V was clipped by 0 bases and J by 3 bases, with 8 bases between them. Germline V gene lookup returns CDR1 KGHDR and CDR2 SFDVKD. This CDR3 is 14 amino acids long. CDR3 loop: CATSDLEGFYEQYF. The CDR3 DNA is TGTGCCACCAGTGATTTGGAAGGCTTCTACGAGCAGTACTTC.

The chain is built from TRBV3-1 (or the pseudogene TRBV3-2) and TRBJ1-3; 8 positions match TRBD1. The CDR3 is 19 amino acids. Per germline, CDR1 LGHDT and CDR2 YNNKEL (reference sequence). After removal of 0 bases from V and 3 bases from J, the junction contained 13 bases not matched to a gene. CDR3 in amino acids: CASSQDRPLDRGRGNTIYF. Written as DNA, the CDR3 is TGTGCCAGCAGCCAAGACCGCCCCCTCGACAGGGGACGTGGAAACACCATATATTTT.

The sample holds one count of this clone. V and J are TRBV6-4 and TRBJ1-1; 8 nucleotides align to TRBD1. Germline V CDR1 and CDR2: MRHNA, SNTAGT. V lost 2 bases, J lost 8 bases, and 7 bases stayed unmatched. The CDR3 has 14 residues. The CDR3 DNA sequence: TGTGCCAGCAGTGACCGTGACAGGGGTGGGGAAGCTTTCTTT. Its translation is CASSDRDRGGEAFF.

This rearrangement joins TRBV28 to TRBJ2-1; TRBD1 is a possible D gene (6 bases). CDR1 MDHEN and CDR2 SYDVKM come from the germline V gene. The CDR3 has 14 residues. Trimming took off 7 bases at V and 10 bases at J, with 20 bases between the two ends. The CDR3 sequence is CASIPPQGIGEQFF. DNA for the CDR3: TGTGCCAGCATCCCGCCTCAGGGGATCGGCGAGCAGTTCTTC.

This clone is a singleton in its sample. The V and J genes are TRBV30 and TRBJ1-2, with D maybe TRBD1 (5 bases). V was trimmed by 2 bases and J by 2 bases, leaving 9 bases between them. The CDR3 has 13 amino acids. Germline-derived CDR1 and CDR2 are GTSNPN and SVGIG (reference sequence). The CDR3 nucleotides are TGTGCCTGGAGTACAGGCGCCAACTATGGCTACACCTTC. Protein product: CAWSTGANYGYTF. Complete variable domain (other parts from reference TRBV30 and TRBJ1-2): SQTIHQWPATLVQPVGSPLSLECTVEGTSNPNLYWYRQAAGRGLQLLFYSVGIGQISSEVPQNLSASRPQDRQFILSSKKLLLSDSGFYLCAWSTGANYGYTFGSGTRLTVV.

CDR3 coding DNA: TGTGCCAGCAGCCCCTGGACAGCCGAAGTAGAGCAGTACTTC. Translated: CASSPWTAEVEQYF. This sequence joins TRBV11-2 and TRBJ2-7, with D perhaps TRBD1 (6 bases). The CDR3 covers 14 residues. The V end was cut by 5 bases, the J end by 7 bases, with 18 bases between. Germline assignment: CDR1 SGHAT and CDR2 FQNNGV. The entire variable domain, with the rest obtained from reference TRBV11-2 and TRBJ2-7, is as follows: EAGVAQSPRYKIIEKRQSVAFWCNPISGHATLYWYQQILGQGPKLLIQFQNNGVVDDSQLPKDRFSAERLKGVDSTLKIQPAKLEDSAVYLCASSPWTAEVEQYFGPGTRLTVT.

V gene TRBV30 combines with J gene TRBJ2-1; 7 nucleotides match TRBD1. Germline-derived CDR1 and CDR2 are GTSNPN and SVGIG (reference sequence). Trimming at V came to 0 bases and at J to 8 bases, leaving 7 bases not matched to a gene. The CDR3 is 14 amino acids. The CDR3 spells CAWSVKGAGDEQFF. The CDR3 nucleotides are TGTGCCTGGAGTGTAAAGGGGGCAGGCGATGAGCAGTTCTTC.

This CDR3 is CSARKWGTEAFF. CDR3 in DNA: TGCAGCGCTAGGAAGTGGGGCACTGAAGCTTTCTTT. The rearrangement joins TRBV29-1 to TRBJ1-1; D is unclear. Germline V CDR1 and CDR2: SQVTM, ANQGSEA. The CDR3 extends over 12 amino acids. Trimming removed 7 bases at V and 4 bases at J, with 13 bases between.

The chain uses TRBV9 and TRBJ1-3; D is unclear. V lost 4 bases to trimming and J lost 0 bases, with 14 bases between them. The CDR3 is made up of 16 amino acids. The germline V gene encodes CDR1 SGDLS and CDR2 YYNGEE. The CDR3 nucleotides are TGTGCCAGCAGCCCTCGGACGGACCCCTCTGGAAACACCATATATTTT. Its translation is CASSPRTDPSGNTIYF.

The V gene is TRBV27, the J gene TRBJ2-7; tentative D call: TRBD1 (6 bases). Between the trimmed V and J ends, which lost 4 bases and 1 base, there was a span of 17 bases. Germline V gene sequence: CDR1 MNHEY, CDR2 SMNVEV (reference sequence). This CDR3 is 16 amino acids long. CDR3 nucleotides: TGTGCCAGCAGTTCCCTACTGACAGGCATTTCCTACGAGCAGTACTTC. This translates into CASSSLLTGISYEQYF.

The V gene is TRBV5-1, the J gene TRBJ2-2; D ambiguous. The CDR3 runs 15 residues. Germline-derived CDR1 and CDR2 are SGHRS and YFSETQ. Between the trimmed V and J ends, which lost 0 bases and 6 bases, there was a span of 12 bases. The CDR3 bases are TGCGCCAGCAGCTTGGTTGTTCCCGGATCCGGGGAGCTGTTTTTT. It codes for CASSLVVPGSGELFF.

The genes are TRBV6-5 and TRBJ1-1; D is undetermined. Germline V gene data show CDR1 as MNHEY and CDR2 as SVGAGI. Trimming took 7 bases from V and 1 from J, leaving 10 bases between them. The CDR3 extends over 13 amino acids. DNA for the CDR3: TGTGCCAGCAAAGACATTGAGAACACTGAAGCTTTCTTT. Its translation: CASKDIENTEAFF.

This chain connects TRBV7-9 to TRBJ1-1; 8 bases are shared with TRBD1. Germline CDR1 is SEHNR and CDR2 is FQNEAQ (reference sequence). CDR3 length: 18 amino acids. V lost 2 bases, J lost 6 bases, and 17 bases stayed unmatched. The CDR3 reads CASSLLTGTGRKGPEAFF. DNA of the CDR3: TGTGCCAGCAGCTTACTCACCGGGACAGGACGTAAGGGTCCTGAAGCTTTCTTT.

This chain uses TRBV4-1 with TRBJ1-5; no clear D gene. This CDR3 spans 16 amino acids. With 0 bases removed from V and 6 bases from J, the gap between germline ends came to 15 bases. Germline lookup yields CDR1 MGHRA and CDR2 YSYEKL. CDR3 in amino acids: CASSQDVAFRGQPQHF. The CDR3 bases are TGCGCCAGCAGCCAAGATGTGGCCTTCCGGGGTCAGCCCCAGCATTTT.

The chain combines TRBV2 with TRBJ1-2; unclear D gene. Trimming stripped 6 bases from V and 3 bases from J, with 11 bases between. The CDR3 spans 13 residues. CDR1 is SNHLY, CDR2 FYNNEI, per germline. This CDR3 is CASRLTRYYGYTF. The CDR3 DNA follows: TGTGCCAGCAGGCTCACCCGTTACTATGGCTACACCTTC.

The chain is built from TRBV28 and TRBJ2-2; D unresolved. The germline gives CDR1 MDHEN, CDR2 SYDVKM. The CDR3 runs to 12 residues. Between the trimmed V and J ends, which lost 0 bases and 7 bases, there was a span of 3 bases. The CDR3 loop is CASSLWGGELFF. CDR3 nucleotides: TGTGCCAGCAGTTTATGGGGCGGGGAGCTGTTTTTT.

The chain links TRBV3-1 (or the pseudogene TRBV3-2) to TRBJ2-2; 7 bases line up with TRBD1. This CDR3 spans 13 amino acids. Germline-derived CDR1 and CDR2 are LGHDT and YNNKEL (reference sequence). The CDR3 loop is CATGEQGPGELFF. For the CDR3, the DNA is TGTGCAACAGGGGAGCAGGGACCCGGGGAGCTGTTTTTT.

The rearrangement joins TRBV5-5 to TRBJ1-3; D gene unclear. The V gene lost 3 bases and the J gene lost 0 bases, with 13 bases spanning the gap. This CDR3 region has 16 residues. CDR1 is SGHKS, CDR2 YYEKEE, per germline (reference sequence). The CDR3 DNA reads TGTGCCAGCAGCTGGGGTGGTTCCATCTCTGGAAACACCATATATTTT. Translation gives CASSWGGSISGNTIYF.

This chain uses TRBV7-9 with TRBJ2-7; weak D call: TRBD1 (5 bases). Germline V gene sequence: CDR1 SEHNR, CDR2 FQNEAQ (reference sequence). The CDR3 runs 13 residues. Trimming left V 2 bases short and J 7 bases short, with 12 bases between. The CDR3 DNA reads TGTGCCAGCAGCTTAACAGGACCGGATGAGCAGTACTTC. This codes for CASSLTGPDEQYF.

The chain combines TRBV3-1 (or the pseudogene TRBV3-2) with TRBJ1-6; possible D gene TRBD1, 6 bases. The CDR3 is 15 residues long. The V end was cut by 0 bases, the J end by 6 bases, with 9 bases between. The V gene's germline CDR1 is LGHDT and CDR2 YNNKEL (reference sequence). The CDR3 DNA reads as TGTGCCAGCAGCCAAGATCGGACAGTTAATTCACCCCTCCACTTT. Protein: CASSQDRTVNSPLHF.

The chain links TRBV27 to TRBJ2-7; TRBD2 aligns across 12 bases. The CDR3 is made up of 15 amino acids. The V and J ends lost 3 bases and 2 bases, in that order; junction bases with no gene match: 2. The germline CDR1 and CDR2 sequences are MNHEY and SMNVEV (reference sequence). CDR3 residues: CASSFRLAGAYEQYF. DNA of the CDR3: TGTGCCAGCAGTTTCCGACTAGCGGGGGCCTACGAGCAGTACTTC.

The rearrangement uses TRBV6-5 and TRBJ1-4; 7 bases are shared with TRBD1. There are 16 residues in the CDR3. Germline lookup yields CDR1 MNHEY and CDR2 SVGAGI. V lost 0 bases and J lost 8; bases outside the gene matches: 9. The CDR3 nucleotides read TGTGCCAGCAGTTACTCTACGACAGGGAGGTTCGAAAAACTGTTTTTT. As protein: CASSYSTTGRFEKLFF.

The CDR3 DNA is TGTGCCAGCTCTGGATCTCCCAGGCGGCCCCAGCATTTT. Residues: CASSGSPRRPQHF. V and J are TRBV6-5 and TRBJ1-5, with D uncertain. Germline V gene lookup returns CDR1 MNHEY and CDR2 SVGAGI. Trimming removed 8 bases from V and 9 bases from J, with 17 bases in between. The CDR3 runs 13 residues.

DNA of the CDR3: TGTGCCAGCTCACCAGGGACTAGCTTGAACTACGAGCAGTACTTC. Amino acids: CASSPGTSLNYEQYF. This sequence joins TRBV18 and TRBJ2-7, with TRBD2 identical over 9 bases. Trimming at V came to 2 bases and at J to 3 bases, leaving 5 bases not matched to a gene. The germline V gene encodes CDR1 KGHSH and CDR2 LQKENI. The CDR3 runs 15 residues.

V and J are TRBV3-1 (or the pseudogene TRBV3-2) and TRBJ2-1, with 9 bases matching TRBD2. Trimming cost V 4 bases and J 4 bases; bases outside gene matches: 5. The length of the CDR3 is 15 residues. CDR1 LGHDT and CDR2 YNNKEL come from the germline V gene (reference sequence). CDR3 in DNA: TGTGCCAGCAGCCCGAGACTAGCGGAATACAATGAGCAGTTCTTC. Amino acids: CASSPRLAEYNEQFF.

J is TRBJ2-1 and V is TRBV19; 11 positions match TRBD2. V lost 3 bases and J lost 4; bases outside the gene matches: 2. CDR1 is LNHDA, CDR2 SQIVND, per germline (reference sequence). The CDR3 loop spans 15 amino acids. Here the CDR3 reads CASSIGTSGYNEQFF. In nucleotides, the CDR3 is TGTGCCAGTAGTATTGGGACTAGCGGATACAATGAGCAGTTCTTC.

This clone has only a few counts. The chain carries TRBV5-6 and TRBJ2-5; 8 nucleotides match TRBD2. V was clipped by 1 base and J by 5 bases; unmatched bases: 4. Germline CDR1 is SGHDT and CDR2 is YYEEEE. This CDR3 is 14 amino acids long. The CDR3 region has the DNA TGTGCCAGCAGCTTGCGTCTAGCGGGTGAGACCCAGTACTTC. It translates to CASSLRLAGETQYF.

The chain recombines TRBV27 with TRBJ1-5; D is undetermined. Trimming cost V 3 bases and J 8 bases, with 20 bases left between them. The germline gives CDR1 MNHEY, CDR2 SMNVEV (reference sequence). This CDR3 contains 16 residues. CDR3 loop: CASSFTSSRASEPQHF. For the CDR3, the DNA is TGTGCCAGCAGTTTTACCAGCAGTAGAGCATCAGAGCCCCAGCATTTT.

This chain connects TRBV4-1 to TRBJ2-3; the match to TRBD2 covers 9 bases. The CDR3 loop spans 16 amino acids. Germline trimming cut 0 bases from V and 4 bases from J; bases unmatched to any gene: 5. The germline V gene encodes CDR1 MGHRA and CDR2 YSYEKL. The CDR3, as DNA: TGCGCCAGCAGCCAAGACGGGACTAGCAGATCAGATACGCAGTATTTT. Amino acid sequence: CASSQDGTSRSDTQYF.

This rearrangement joins TRBV28 to TRBJ1-3; weak D call: TRBD1 (5 bases). CDR1 is MDHEN and CDR2 is SYDVKM in the germline V gene. Between the trimmed V and J ends, which lost 5 bases and 11 bases, there was a span of 19 bases. This CDR3 is built from 14 residues. CDR3 protein: CASSPSGHPEAIYF. In nucleotides, the CDR3 is TGTGCCAGCAGTCCCTCCGGACATCCCGAGGCCATATATTTT.

This rearrangement joins TRBV27 to TRBJ1-2; D is perhaps TRBD1 (6 bases). The germline V gene has CDR1 MNHEY and CDR2 SMNVEV (reference sequence). The V end lost 8 bases, the J end lost 1 base, and 11 bases lay between the germline ends. The CDR3 has 13 residues. In nucleotides, the CDR3 is TGTGCCAGCCGCCCACAGGGTAACTATGGCTACACCTTC. The encoded protein is CASRPQGNYGYTF.

V gene TRBV27 combines with J gene TRBJ2-5, with 9 bases aligning to TRBD1. V lost 5 bases to trimming and J lost 5 bases; unmatched junction nucleotides: 6. Germline V CDR1 and CDR2: MNHEY, SMNVEV (reference sequence). The CDR3 spans 14 residues. The CDR3 protein is CASSASGTGETQYF. The DNA of the CDR3 is TGTGCCAGCAGTGCGTCCGGGACAGGGGAGACCCAGTACTTC.